Presented here are 23 T cell receptor beta chains from one specimen sequenced in a study of blood T cell repertoires in COVID-19. Here immunoSEQ multiplex PCR was the method, and the copy in TCRdb shows in-frame clones only, minus some. The table shows about 64,000 clones, with more than 75% occurring only once. Sequencing used PBMCs or T cells enriched from blood (not recorded which). All receptors derive from a woman aged 40-49 years who had recovered from COVID-19.

The V gene is TRBV25-1, the J gene TRBJ2-7, with TRBD1 matching 8 bases. The CDR3 runs 14 residues. In germline, CDR1 is MGHDK, CDR2 SYGVNS. V shed 4 bases, J shed 4 bases, and the junction held 6 bases outside the gene matches. The CDR3 sequence: CASSASGGSYEQYF. The CDR3, as DNA: TGTGCCAGCAGTGCCTCAGGGGGCTCTTACGAGCAGTACTTC.

The chain links TRBV9 to TRBJ1-1, with TRBD1 matching 7 bases. There are 14 residues in the CDR3. Germline assignment: CDR1 SGDLS and CDR2 YYNGEE. V dropped 2 bases and J dropped 1; count of bases not matched to a gene: 2. The CDR3 sequence: CASSVRQGNTEAFF. In DNA form, the CDR3 reads TGTGCCAGCAGCGTCCGACAGGGGAACACTGAAGCTTTCTTT.

V is TRBV7-2 and J is TRBJ1-2; no firm D call. Germline-derived CDR1 and CDR2 are SGHTA and FQGNSA. Trimming took 6 bases from V and 7 from J, leaving 12 bases between them. The CDR3 runs 12 residues. The CDR3 DNA follows: TGTGCCAGCAGGACTCCAGCGGGTGGCTACACCTTC. It yields the protein CASRTPAGGYTF. The full variable domain, rest sourced from reference TRBV7-2 and TRBJ1-2, is GAGVSQSPSNKVTEKGKDVELRCDPISGHTALYWYRQSLGQGLEFLIYFQGNSAPDKSGLPSDRFSAERTGGSVSTLTIQRTQQEDSAVYLCASRTPAGGYTFGSGTRLTVV.

The sample holds one count of this clone. J is TRBJ2-2 and V is TRBV24-1, with D unresolved. This CDR3 comprises 12 residues. Trimming took 6 bases from V and 5 from J, leaving 6 bases between them. Germline CDR1 KGHDR, CDR2 SFDVKD. The CDR3 spells CATSPRTGELFF. The CDR3 nucleotides read TGTGCCACCAGTCCCCGGACCGGGGAGCTGTTTTTT.

A note on this clone: At one boundary the junction diverges from the germline segment, which might be a read error. V usage is TRBV7-3 and J usage is TRBJ2-5, with TRBD1 matching 7 bases. The V gene's germline CDR1 is SGHTA and CDR2 FQGTGA. CDR3 length equals 15 residues. CDR3 in amino acids: CASSLEFRGTVPLHF. The CDR3 DNA follows: TGTGCCAGCAGCTTAGAGTTTCGTGGGACAGTACCCCTGCACTTC. The complete variable domain, with remaining parts taken from reference TRBV7-3 and TRBJ2-5, reads GAGVSQTPSNKVTEKGKYVELRCDPISGHTALYWYRQSLGQGPEFLIYFQGTGAADDSGLPNDRFFAVRPEGSVSTLKIQRTERGDSAVYLCASSLEFRGTVPLHFGPGTRLLVL.

The chain couples TRBV6-5 to TRBJ2-6; unclear D gene. CDR3 size: 15 residues. The V gene lost 3 bases and the J gene lost 0 bases, with 6 bases spanning the gap. Germline V gene sequence: CDR1 MNHEY, CDR2 SVGAGI. CDR3 protein: CASSYTTSGANVLTF. CDR3 DNA: TGTGCCAGCAGTTATACTACCTCTGGGGCCAACGTCCTGACTTTC.

The chain carries TRBV6-5 and TRBJ1-2, with 8 bases matching TRBD1. V dropped 7 bases and J dropped 7; count of bases not matched to a gene: 8. The CDR3 has 13 amino acids. CDR1 is MNHEY, CDR2 SVGAGI, per germline. CDR3 region: CASINDRGGGYTF. As DNA, the CDR3 is TGTGCCAGCATTAATGACAGGGGTGGTGGCTACACCTTC.

The rearrangement uses TRBV5-4 and TRBJ2-3; 10 bases match TRBD1. This CDR3 region has 14 residues. Germline V gene lookup returns CDR1 SGHNT and CDR2 YYREEE (reference sequence). J gave up 6 bases and V 4 bases, and 5 bases lay outside the gene matches. This CDR3 reads CASSPGQGRDTQYF. The DNA of the CDR3 is TGTGCCAGCAGCCCGGGACAGGGGCGGGATACGCAGTATTTT. The full variable domain, with the rest looked up from reference TRBV5-4 and TRBJ2-3, is ETGVTQSPTHLIKTRGQQVTLRCSSQSGHNTVSWYQQALGQGPQFIFQYYREEENGRGNFPPRFSGLQFPNYSSELNVNALELDDSALYLCASSPGQGRDTQYFGPGTRLTVL.

This chain joins TRBV10-3 and TRBJ1-1, with a possible D match to TRBD1 (6 bases). There are 14 residues in the CDR3. Germline V gives CDR1 ENHRY, CDR2 SYGVKD. The V end was cut by 1 base, the J end by 4 bases, with 10 bases between. The CDR3 loop is CAISELGAGTEAFF. The CDR3 DNA sequence: TGTGCCATCAGTGAGTTGGGGGCGGGCACTGAAGCTTTCTTT.

V and J are TRBV6-1 and TRBJ1-1, with 7 bases identical to TRBD1. The ends lost 3 bases at V and 1 base at J; junction bases unmatched: 8. Germline V gene data show CDR1 as MNHNS and CDR2 as SASEGT. The CDR3 is 16 residues long. The CDR3 DNA reads as TGTGCCAGCAGTGAGGGTCCGGGACAGTCGAACACTGAAGCTTTCTTT. Amino acids: CASSEGPGQSNTEAFF.

CDR3 DNA sequence: TGTGCCAGCAGCCCCCTCTCGTATTCACCCCTCCACTTT. It encodes CASSPLSYSPLHF. The chain uses TRBV14 and TRBJ1-6; D gene unclear. Trimming left V 4 bases short and J 8 bases short, with 9 bases between. Per germline, CDR1 SGHDN and CDR2 FVKESK. This CDR3 is built from 13 residues.

The rearrangement joins TRBV18 to TRBJ1-1, with D unresolved. Germline V gene data show CDR1 as KGHSH and CDR2 as LQKENI. The V gene lost 5 bases and the J gene lost 3 bases, with 10 bases spanning the gap. CDR3 size: 13 residues. CDR3 bases: TGTGCCAGCTCAACAGTGTTTGACACTGAAGCTTTCTTT. Translation: CASSTVFDTEAFF.

Remarks on this clone: Given a much more abundant clone one base away, this may be a read error. Other nucleotide sequences from this sample produce the same CDR3. CDR3 protein: CAIGTGDSNQPQHF. For the CDR3, the DNA is TGTGCCATCGGGACAGGTGATAGCAATCAGCCCCAGCATTTT. The V call is TRBV10-3, the J call TRBJ1-5; 8 bases are a match to TRBD1. The germline CDR1 and CDR2 sequences are ENHRY and SYGVKD. This CDR3 is built from 14 residues. With 8 bases clipped from V and 0 bases from J, the junction kept 3 bases outside the gene matches.

The V and J genes are TRBV21-1 and TRBJ2-3; TRBD2, the table's D call, lacks a check against the DNA. TRBV21-1 constitutes a pseudogene. The CDR3 covers 20 residues. The CDR3 region is CASSKARAVGTGGRTDTQYF. The CDR3, as DNA: TGTGCCAGCAGCAAAGCGCGAGCGGTTGGTACGGGTGGGCGAACAGATACGCAGTATTTT.

The chain couples TRBV5-1 to TRBJ1-3, with 10 positions matching TRBD1. Germline V lookup: CDR1 SGHRS, CDR2 YFSETQ. V gave up 2 bases and J gave up 8 bases; unmatched junction bases: 1. The CDR3 is made up of 13 amino acids. Here the CDR3 reads CASSLGQGDTIYF. The DNA of the CDR3 is TGCGCCAGCAGCTTAGGACAGGGGGACACCATATATTTT.

This clone was seen a few times. The V gene is TRBV6-5, the J gene TRBJ2-2; 13 bases are shared with TRBD2. The CDR3 runs 14 residues. Trimming removed 5 bases from V and 6 bases from J; junction bases left unmatched: 0. Germline V gene sequence: CDR1 MNHEY, CDR2 SVGAGI. The CDR3 is CASSTSGGAGELFF. The CDR3 DNA reads as TGTGCCAGCAGTACTAGCGGGGGGGCCGGGGAGCTGTTTTTT.

The rearrangement uses TRBV27 and TRBJ2-7; 7 nucleotides agree with TRBD1. This CDR3 contains 14 residues. V was pared by 2 bases and J by 4 bases, with 5 bases of the junction left unmatched. Germline V CDR1 and CDR2: MNHEY, SMNVEV (reference sequence). CDR3 in DNA: TGTGCCAGCAGTTTAAGGGGGCCACAATACGAGCAGTACTTC. It specifies CASSLRGPQYEQYF.

The CDR3: CASSKNRCGYTF. The CDR3 DNA reads TGTGCCAGCAGCAAAAACAGGTGCGGCTACACCTTC. The chain recombines TRBV21-1 with TRBJ1-2; the table calls TRBD1, which could not be checked here. TRBV21-1 is a recognized pseudogene. The CDR3 is 12 residues long.

The chain joins TRBV6-1 to TRBJ1-2, with 9 bases fitting TRBD1. The V gene end was trimmed by 4 bases and the J gene end by 4 bases; junction bases not matched to a gene: 10. CDR3 length equals 16 residues. Looked up from germline, CDR1 is MNHNS and CDR2 is SASEGT. The CDR3, as DNA: TGTGCCAGCAGTGGGATTCCCGGGACAGGGATCTATGGCTACACCTTC. This translates into CASSGIPGTGIYGYTF.

The chain combines TRBV10-3 with TRBJ2-7, with TRBD1 identical over 7 bases. The CDR3 spans 13 residues. V trimming: 3 bases; J trimming: 2 bases; junction bases outside the gene matches: 1. CDR1 and CDR2 from the germline V gene are ENHRY and SYGVKD. The DNA for the CDR3 is TGTGCCATCAGTGAAAGGGGGCCCTACGAGCAGTACTTC. Its translation: CAISERGPYEQYF.

This chain connects TRBV19 to TRBJ2-7; 10 positions match TRBD2. Losses at the gene ends were 9 bases for V and 2 bases for J; bases not matched to a gene: 10. The germline V gene has CDR1 LNHDA and CDR2 SQIVND (reference sequence). This CDR3 region has 15 residues. CDR3: CASLWTSGIPYEQYF. The CDR3 nucleotides are TGTGCCAGCTTATGGACTAGCGGTATTCCCTACGAGCAGTACTTC.

This clone was counted between two and nine times. The chain joins TRBV10-3 to TRBJ1-3; D uncertain. The germline V and J ends were trimmed by 10 bases and 1 base, with 17 bases remaining between them. Germline lookup yields CDR1 ENHRY and CDR2 SYGVKD. The CDR3 spans 15 residues. CDR3 loop: CATRSSFRSGNTIYF. For the CDR3, the DNA is TGTGCCACGCGATCCTCCTTTAGATCTGGAAACACCATATATTTT.

The genes are TRBV15 and TRBJ2-7; 11 nucleotides agree with TRBD2. This CDR3 is 15 amino acids long. V shed 1 base and J 3 bases; nucleotides not matched to a gene: 2. Germline loops: CDR1 LNHNV, CDR2 YYDKDF (reference sequence). The CDR3 loop is CATSRGTSGGYEQYF. DNA of the CDR3: TGTGCCACCAGCAGAGGAACTAGCGGGGGCTACGAGCAGTACTTC.